The present entry profiles one T cell receptor beta chain with its context. Its antigen remains unknown. A multiplex PCR was run with 60 Vbeta primers and 13 Jbeta primers. Clones were read by immunoSEQ multiplex PCR, and TCRdb kept only the in-frame ones, dropping some. The sample carries a few hundred thousand clones, 80% to 90% recorded once. The data were taken from a study of cytomegalovirus exposure and HLA in healthy donors. Study-wide background: HLA-typed donors contributed 80 million or so unique TCRs, which were held in an early data release.

The study, taken as a whole, reports: A later analysis appeared to link common viral pathogens to several of the most significant clusters. A later analysis reportedly found fewer N-insertions in an Asian-associated ancestry cluster than the roughly 670-donor mean.

This sequence originates from a man aged 25-45 years in good health and CMV-seronegative. Sequenced input: PBMCs.

The CDR3 here is CASSLSGGENQPQHF. CDR3 in DNA: TGTGCCAGCAGTTTATCAGGCGGGGAAAATCAGCCCCAGCATTTT. The chain has TRBV28 and TRBJ1-5; D is undetermined. Per germline, CDR1 MDHEN and CDR2 SYDVKM. Between the trimmed V and J ends, which lost 1 base and 4 bases, there was a span of 11 bases. The CDR3 is 15 amino acids.